Sequencing of this T cell receptor (beta chain) was carried out in a study of T cell repertoires in cytomegalovirus infection (dated by TCRdb to about 2019). With respect to the entire study: Donor HLA type was relevant to the analysis, as public TCR beta signatures indicated carriage of CMV infection together with the matching HLA type.

Broader findings and caveats from the paper: In the ex vivo response, HLA-C-restricted CMV-specific TCR beta clonotypes were dominant, and in two of eight donors the single most frequent clonotype came from this HLA-C-restricted group. In both this cohort and an independent cohort of 352 donors, the cumulative frequency of public TCR beta family members distinguished carriers of CMV infection plus the relevant HLA type.

The reads were generated on an Illumina HiSeq 1500. The public reads were reprocessed in TCRdb via fastp at Q25 and MiXCR, keeping in-frame beta chains. Merged by CDR3 protein, the rows form single entries marked with the most common genes and DNA. For this sample there are 160,000 or so distinct CDR3 sequences; roughly a sixth appear just once. Approximately 19% of the sample lies in the top ten. CDR1 and CDR2 were assigned from the germline V gene as SGHTA and FQGNSA. Measured from the cysteine to the phenylalanine, the CDR3 is 14 residues long. Just CDR3 DNA is preserved here, 42 bases in frame from base 1. V lost 6 bases and J lost 2 bases, and the count of bases not matched to a germline gene is 7. On this clonotype: Its antigen is currently not known. No much larger clone is present one base from it, and per-base qualities are unavailable.

The chain joins TRBV7-2 to TRBJ2-7; TRBD1 agrees with 7 junctional bases. The specimen sequenced was CD8+ T cells from PBMCs. The TCR originated in a human donor in good health (CMV status not recorded). Some clones in this sample may be carry-over from other donors' samples. The CDR3 here reads CASRPTTGAYEQYF. Here is the DNA: TGTGCCAGCAGGCCCACCACAGGGGCCTACGAGCAGTACTTC.